The 26 T cell receptor beta chains reported below all come from one sample, sequenced in a study of cytomegalovirus exposure and HLA in healthy donors (dated by TCRdb to the late 2010s). The protocol used for the library was the immunoSEQ multiplex PCR assay. For the multiplex PCR, a mixture combining 60 forward primers for TCR Vbeta segments and 13 reverse primers for TCR Jbeta segments was used. TCRdb carries this immuneACCESS record with in-frame sequences only. Its versions omit some clonotypes, under half of them owing to an unresolved V gene in the studies checked, with the rest unexplained. This sample gives roughly 100,000 clones in total; around 80% of them show up just once. The top ten clonotypes cover 6.9% of the sample. The sample consisted of PBMCs. The receptors were gathered from a man in his thirties or forties in good health and CMV-seropositive.

V and J are TRBV11-1 and TRBJ2-3, with 13 bases aligning to TRBD2. The CDR3 loop spans 17 amino acids. The V and J ends lost 5 bases and 4 bases, in that order; junction bases with no gene match: 9. Germline CDR1 is SGHAT and CDR2 is FQDESV (reference sequence). As DNA, the CDR3 is TGTGCCAGCAGCACAAATCTGGGACTAGCGGGACCAGATACGCAGTATTTT. It is translated as CASSTNLGLAGPDTQYF.

V is TRBV7-2 and J is TRBJ2-5, with a possible D match to TRBD2 (7 bases). This CDR3 has 14 amino acids. Trimming cost V 5 bases and J 4 bases, with 14 bases left between them. Per germline, CDR1 SGHTA and CDR2 FQGNSA. In DNA, the CDR3 is TGTGCCAGCAGCCCGACCCGGGGGGCAGAGACCCAGTACTTC. Its translation is CASSPTRGAETQYF.

In DNA form, the CDR3 reads TGTGCCAGTAGTTGGGGACAGGGACCTAGCACAGATACGCAGTATTTT. Its protein is CASSWGQGPSTDTQYF. The rearrangement uses TRBV19 and TRBJ2-3; 9 bases agree with TRBD1. This CDR3 region has 16 residues. Germline CDR1 reads LNHDA; CDR2 reads SQIVND (reference sequence). After removal of 5 bases from V and 0 bases from J, the junction contained 6 bases not matched to a gene.

The chain carries TRBV7-8 and TRBJ1-1, with 8 positions matching TRBD1. The CDR3 is 14 amino acids. The V gene end was trimmed by 1 base and the J gene end by 4 bases; junction bases not matched to a gene: 2. The germline V gene encodes CDR1 SGHVS and CDR2 FQNEAQ. CDR3 sequence reads: CASSLGTGSTEAFF. The CDR3 region has the DNA TGTGCCAGCAGCTTAGGGACAGGGAGCACTGAAGCTTTCTTT.

The CDR3 region has the DNA TGTGCCATCAGTGAGGAGAGCCTATATGGCTACACCTTC. The encoded protein is CAISEESLYGYTF. The genes are TRBV10-3 and TRBJ1-2; D is ambiguous. The CDR3 consists of 13 residues. Germline-derived CDR1 and CDR2 are ENHRY and SYGVKD. The ends were cut back, 2 bases at V and 5 bases at J, with 9 bases in the middle.

The chain combines TRBV9 with TRBJ2-7, with 10 nucleotides matching TRBD1. V lost 3 bases, J lost 0 bases, and 3 bases stayed unmatched. From germline, CDR1 is SGDLS and CDR2 YYNGEE. CDR3 length: 15 amino acids. In DNA, the CDR3 is TGTGCCAGCAGCGGCAGGACAGGGGGCTCCTACGAGCAGTACTTC. The encoded protein is CASSGRTGGSYEQYF.

The V call is TRBV10-3, the J call TRBJ2-1; the match to TRBD2 covers 8 bases. V shed 6 bases, J shed 6 bases, and the junction held 7 bases outside the gene matches. The CDR3 runs to 14 residues. Germline CDR1 ENHRY, CDR2 SYGVKD. The CDR3 loop is CAIRGTRSPNEQFF. The CDR3, as DNA: TGTGCCATCAGAGGGACTAGGTCACCCAATGAGCAGTTCTTC.

This chain joins TRBV27 and TRBJ2-3, with 10 nucleotides matching TRBD2. After removal of 5 bases from V and 5 bases from J, the junction contained 10 bases not matched to a gene. The CDR3 sequence is 16 residues long. Germline V gene sequence: CDR1 MNHEY, CDR2 SMNVEV (reference sequence). CDR3 coding DNA: TGTGCCAGCAGTCACCCTAGCGGGGGAGTCGGAGATACGCAGTATTTT. Protein product: CASSHPSGGVGDTQYF.

The chain employs TRBV27 and TRBJ1-6; maybe TRBD1 (5 bases). The germline V gene has CDR1 MNHEY and CDR2 SMNVEV (reference sequence). Trimming pared 5 bases from V and 9 bases from J, leaving 11 bases between. This CDR3 has 13 amino acids. CDR3 nucleotides: TGTGCCAGCAGTCCTAAGGGGATTTCACCCCTCCACTTT. Amino acid sequence: CASSPKGISPLHF.

The chain employs TRBV6-1 and TRBJ1-6; 10 bases line up with TRBD1. The J segment lost 9 bases and the V segment lost 3 bases, leaving 5 bases of the junction unmatched. CDR1 and CDR2 (germline): MNHNS, SASEGT. CDR3 length: 15 amino acids. CDR3 loop: CASSEAGTGVSPLHF. The CDR3 DNA is TGTGCCAGCAGTGAGGCCGGGACAGGGGTTTCACCCCTCCACTTT.

This clone has more than one count but fewer than ten. The DNA of the CDR3 is TGCGCCAGCAGCTCATTGCCGGGACAGGGGGACGAAAAACTGTTTTTT. The encoded protein is CASSSLPGQGDEKLFF. The chain uses TRBV5-1 and TRBJ1-4; the match to TRBD1 covers 11 bases. The germline gives CDR1 SGHRS, CDR2 YFSETQ. The CDR3 is made up of 16 amino acids. The V segment lost 3 bases and the J segment 8 bases; nucleotides outside the gene matches: 9.

The chain is built from TRBV6-5 and TRBJ2-7; maybe TRBD1 (5 bases). Germline CDR1 MNHEY, CDR2 SVGAGI. With 2 bases removed from V and 4 bases from J, the gap between germline ends came to 12 bases. This CDR3 region has 14 residues. The CDR3 DNA is TGTGCCAGCAGTTACGGGGCGCCCCTATACGAGCAGTACTTC. Translated, it gives CASSYGAPLYEQYF.

The chain employs TRBV5-4 and TRBJ2-3, with a tentative D call TRBD1 (6 bases). Germline lookup yields CDR1 SGHNT and CDR2 YYREEE (reference sequence). CDR3 length: 13 amino acids. Trimming took off 1 base at V and 6 bases at J, with 9 bases between the two ends. CDR3 protein: CASSLRQEDTQYF. CDR3 bases: TGTGCCAGCAGCTTGAGACAGGAGGATACGCAGTATTTT.

On this clone itself: The junction shows a germline mismatch at one end, possibly a read error. The rearrangement links TRBV7-7 to TRBJ2-3; 10 nucleotides align to TRBD1. Germline V gene data show CDR1 as SSHAT and CDR2 as FNYEAQ (reference sequence). CDR3 size: 15 residues. In nucleotides, the CDR3 is TGTGCTAGCAGCCGACAGGGGGCCGGCACAGATACGCAGTATTTT. This codes for CASSRQGAGTDTQYF.

This rearrangement joins TRBV9 to TRBJ1-2, with TRBD1 matching over 11 bases. Germline values: CDR1 SGDLS, CDR2 YYNGEE. Germline trimming cut 4 bases from V and 6 bases from J; bases unmatched to any gene: 2. The CDR3 is 13 amino acids. CDR3 sequence reads: CASSRDRGDGYTF. For the CDR3, the DNA is TGTGCCAGCAGCCGGGACAGGGGGGATGGCTACACCTTC.

Only one count was recorded for this clone. The rearrangement joins TRBV30 to TRBJ2-6; the D gene is possibly TRBD2 (5 bases). Trimming stripped 4 bases from V and 2 bases from J, with 12 bases between. This CDR3 comprises 15 residues. Germline V gene data show CDR1 as GTSNPN and CDR2 as SVGIG (reference sequence). The CDR3 region has the DNA TGTGCCTGGAAGGTCGGAGGTACTGGGGCCAACGTCCTGACTTTC. Translated: CAWKVGGTGANVLTF.

Only a few counts were recorded for this clone. The gene calls are TRBV4-3 and TRBJ1-1, with TRBD1 matching over 7 bases. This CDR3 is built from 13 residues. V gave up 5 bases and J gave up 4 bases; unmatched junction bases: 4. Germline lookup yields CDR1 LGHNA and CDR2 YSLEER. DNA of the CDR3: TGCGCCAGCAGCTACAGACAGGGCACTGAAGCTTTCTTT. Its translation: CASSYRQGTEAFF.

This clone was seen once. The chain combines TRBV5-1 with TRBJ1-2; possibly TRBD1 for D (5 bases). Trimming shortened V by 2 bases and J by 3 bases, and 8 bases separated the two germline ends. The germline V gene encodes CDR1 SGHRS and CDR2 YFSETQ. There are 13 residues in the CDR3. CDR3 DNA: TGCGCCAGCAGCTTCGGGGGGGACTATGGCTACACCTTC. Its protein is CASSFGGDYGYTF.

This clone was counted a single time. The chain links TRBV4-1 to TRBJ2-7; D remains ambiguous. The germline gives CDR1 MGHRA, CDR2 YSYEKL. The length of the CDR3 is 16 residues. The ends were cut back, 0 bases at V and 0 bases at J, with 12 bases in the middle. The CDR3 here is CASSQDTESGSYEQYF. Written as DNA, the CDR3 is TGCGCCAGCAGCCAAGATACGGAGTCCGGCTCCTACGAGCAGTACTTC.

The chain uses TRBV21-1 and TRBJ2-1; TRBD1, the table's D call, was not compared with the DNA. TRBV21-1 is a known pseudogene. This CDR3 is built from 15 residues. The CDR3 DNA is TGTGCCAGCAGCAAAGAGGGCAGGGGGGACAATGAGCAGTTCTTC. It translates to CASSKEGRGDNEQFF.

The chain recombines TRBV5-5 with TRBJ2-7; a possible D gene is TRBD1 (6 bases). Germline assignment: CDR1 SGHKS and CDR2 YYEKEE (reference sequence). The CDR3 is made up of 14 amino acids. The germline V and J ends were trimmed by 4 bases and 5 bases, with 16 bases remaining between them. This chain's CDR3 is CASSQTGFGNEQYF. In DNA, the CDR3 is TGTGCCAGCAGCCAGACAGGATTTGGGAACGAGCAGTACTTC.

The chain carries TRBV15 and TRBJ2-7; the match to TRBD1 covers 7 bases. The CDR3 is 14 residues long. The germline CDR1 and CDR2 sequences are LNHNV and YYDKDF (reference sequence). V trimming: 0 bases; J trimming: 6 bases; junction bases outside the gene matches: 5. CDR3 DNA: TGTGCCACCAGCAGAGATAAGACAGGGAGCGAGCAGTACTTC. Translated: CATSRDKTGSEQYF.

In this sample, this clone turned up once. This chain connects TRBV6-5 to TRBJ1-2; 7 bases fit TRBD1. Looked up from germline, CDR1 is MNHEY and CDR2 is SVGAGI. This CDR3 is built from 15 residues. The trim removed 6 bases at V and 2 bases at J, leaving 9 bases unmatched. CDR3 in amino acids: CASRSTGVSNYGYTF. The CDR3 coding sequence is TGTGCCAGCAGGTCCACAGGGGTTTCCAACTATGGCTACACCTTC.

The chain employs TRBV19 and TRBJ1-5; D gene unclear. This CDR3 region has 12 residues. Germline assignment: CDR1 LNHDA and CDR2 SQIVND (reference sequence). V lost 5 bases and J 7 bases, leaving 9 bases between the germline ends. The CDR3 here is CASSPRGQPQHF. The CDR3 coding sequence is TGTGCCAGTAGTCCTCGCGGGCAGCCCCAGCATTTT.

The chain recombines TRBV11-3 with TRBJ2-5; D is possibly TRBD2 (5 bases). This CDR3 comprises 13 residues. The germline V gene encodes CDR1 SGHNT and CDR2 YENEEA. Trimming took off 0 bases at V and 7 bases at J, with 9 bases between the two ends. Written as DNA, the CDR3 is TGTGCCAGCAGCTTAGATCCCGAGGGGACCCAGTACTTC. The encoded protein is CASSLDPEGTQYF.

The V gene is TRBV4-2, the J gene TRBJ2-2, with 8 positions matching TRBD1. The germline V gene has CDR1 LGHNA and CDR2 YNFKEQ. The CDR3 runs to 14 residues. V dropped 5 bases and J dropped 3; count of bases not matched to a gene: 2. Here the CDR3 reads CASSADRDTGELFF. CDR3 nucleotides: TGTGCCAGCAGCGCGGACAGGGACACCGGGGAGCTGTTTTTT.